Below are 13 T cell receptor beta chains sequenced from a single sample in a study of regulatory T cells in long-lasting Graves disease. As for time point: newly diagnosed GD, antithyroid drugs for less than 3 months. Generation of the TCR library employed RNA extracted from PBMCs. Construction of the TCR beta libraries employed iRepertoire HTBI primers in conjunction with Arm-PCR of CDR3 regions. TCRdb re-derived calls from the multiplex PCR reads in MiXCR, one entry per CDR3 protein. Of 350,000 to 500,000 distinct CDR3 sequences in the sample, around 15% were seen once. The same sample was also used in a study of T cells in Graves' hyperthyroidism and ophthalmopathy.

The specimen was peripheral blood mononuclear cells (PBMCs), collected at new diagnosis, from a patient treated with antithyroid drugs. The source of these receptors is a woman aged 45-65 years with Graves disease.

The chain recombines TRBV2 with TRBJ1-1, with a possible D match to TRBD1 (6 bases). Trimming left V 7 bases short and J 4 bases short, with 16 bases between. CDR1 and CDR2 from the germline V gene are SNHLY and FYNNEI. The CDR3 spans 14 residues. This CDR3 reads CASIPQGGGTEAFF. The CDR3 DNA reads TGTGCCAGCATACCACAGGGTGGCGGCACTGAAGCTTTCTTT.

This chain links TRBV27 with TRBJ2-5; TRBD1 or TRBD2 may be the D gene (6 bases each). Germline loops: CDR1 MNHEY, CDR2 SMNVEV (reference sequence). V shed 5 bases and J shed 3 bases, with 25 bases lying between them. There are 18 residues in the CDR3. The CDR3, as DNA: TGTGCCAGCAGTCTTTTACCTACAGGGAGTGGGACTGAAGAGACCCAGTACTTC. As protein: CASSLLPTGSGTEETQYF.

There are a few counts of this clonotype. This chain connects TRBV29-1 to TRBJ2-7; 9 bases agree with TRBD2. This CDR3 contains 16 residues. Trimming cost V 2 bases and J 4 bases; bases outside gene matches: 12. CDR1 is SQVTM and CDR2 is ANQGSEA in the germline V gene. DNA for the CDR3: TGCAGCGTTGAATCCTCGACTAGCGGAAGGGAGTACGAGCAGTACTTC. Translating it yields CSVESSTSGREYEQYF.

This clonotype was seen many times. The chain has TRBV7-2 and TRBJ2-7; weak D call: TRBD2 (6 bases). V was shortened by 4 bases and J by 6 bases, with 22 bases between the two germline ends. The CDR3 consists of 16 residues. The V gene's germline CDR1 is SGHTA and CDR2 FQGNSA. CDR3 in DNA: TGTGCCAGCAGCTCCTTTGGACACCTCGGGGGAGGCGAGCAGTACTTC. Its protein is CASSSFGHLGGGEQYF.

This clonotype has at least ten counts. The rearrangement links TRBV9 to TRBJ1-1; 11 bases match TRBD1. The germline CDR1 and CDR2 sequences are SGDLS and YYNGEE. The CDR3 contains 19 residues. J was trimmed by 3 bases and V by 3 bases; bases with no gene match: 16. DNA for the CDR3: TGTGCCAGCAGCGCCCGAGACCCGGGACAGGGGGGTCGGGACACTGAAGCTTTCTTT. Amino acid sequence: CASSARDPGQGGRDTEAFF.

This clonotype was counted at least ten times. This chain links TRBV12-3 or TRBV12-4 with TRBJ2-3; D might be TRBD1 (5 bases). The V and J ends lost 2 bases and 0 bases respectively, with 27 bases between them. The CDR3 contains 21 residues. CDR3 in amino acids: CASSLFYVDSLNILSTDTQYF. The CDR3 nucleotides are TGTGCCAGCAGTTTATTCTATGTCGACAGCCTAAATATCCTTAGCACAGATACGCAGTATTTT.

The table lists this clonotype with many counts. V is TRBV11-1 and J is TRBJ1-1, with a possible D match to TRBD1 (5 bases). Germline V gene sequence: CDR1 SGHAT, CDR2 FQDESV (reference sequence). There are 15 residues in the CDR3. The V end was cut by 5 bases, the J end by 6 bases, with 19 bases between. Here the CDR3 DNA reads TGTGCCAGCAGCGTGAGGGACCCCGAAGGGTCTGAAGCTTTCTTT. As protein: CASSVRDPEGSEAFF.

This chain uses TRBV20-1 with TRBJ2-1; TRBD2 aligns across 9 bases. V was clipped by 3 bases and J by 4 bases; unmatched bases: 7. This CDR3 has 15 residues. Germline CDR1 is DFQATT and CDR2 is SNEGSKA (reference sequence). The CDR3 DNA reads TGCAGTGCTAGGCCGACTAGCGGAAAATACAATGAGCAGTTCTTC. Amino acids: CSARPTSGKYNEQFF.

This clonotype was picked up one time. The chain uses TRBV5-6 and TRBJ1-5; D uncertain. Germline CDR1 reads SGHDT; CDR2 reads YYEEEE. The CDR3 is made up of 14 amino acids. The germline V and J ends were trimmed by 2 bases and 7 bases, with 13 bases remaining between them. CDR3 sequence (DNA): TGTGCCAGCAGCTTTGTCACCTCGAGACAGCCCCAGCATTTT. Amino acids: CASSFVTSRQPQHF.

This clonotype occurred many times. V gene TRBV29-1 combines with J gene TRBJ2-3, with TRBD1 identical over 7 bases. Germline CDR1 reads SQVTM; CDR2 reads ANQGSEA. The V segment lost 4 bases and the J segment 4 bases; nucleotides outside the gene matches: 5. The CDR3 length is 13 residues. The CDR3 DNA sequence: TGCAGCGTTGCAGCGACAGGGCCAGATACGCAGTATTTT. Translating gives CSVAATGPDTQYF.

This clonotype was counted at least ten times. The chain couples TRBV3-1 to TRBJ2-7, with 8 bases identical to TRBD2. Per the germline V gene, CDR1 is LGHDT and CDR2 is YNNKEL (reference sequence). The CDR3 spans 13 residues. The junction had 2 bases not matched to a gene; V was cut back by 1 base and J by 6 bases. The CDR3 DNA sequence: TGTGCCAGCAGCCAAGGAACTAGCGGCGAGCAGTACTTC. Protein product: CASSQGTSGEQYF.

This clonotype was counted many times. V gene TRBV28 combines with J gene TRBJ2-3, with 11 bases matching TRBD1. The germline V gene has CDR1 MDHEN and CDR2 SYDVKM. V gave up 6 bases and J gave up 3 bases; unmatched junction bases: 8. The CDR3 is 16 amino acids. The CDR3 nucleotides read TGTGCCAGCAGCCCTACCGGGACAGGGGGTACAGATACGCAGTATTTT. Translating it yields CASSPTGTGGTDTQYF.

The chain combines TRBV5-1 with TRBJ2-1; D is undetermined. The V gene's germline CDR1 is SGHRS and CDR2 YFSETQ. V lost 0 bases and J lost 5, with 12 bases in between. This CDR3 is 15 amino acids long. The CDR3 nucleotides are TGCGCCAGCAGCTTGGAGCCCCTGGGTAACAATGAGCAGTTCTTC. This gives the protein CASSLEPLGNNEQFF. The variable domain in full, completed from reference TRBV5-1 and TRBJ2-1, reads KAGVTQTPRYLIKTRGQQVTLSCSPISGHRSVSWYQQTPGQGLQFLFEYFSETQRNKGNFPGRFSGRQFSNSRSEMNVSTLELGDSALYLCASSLEPLGNNEQFFGPGTRLTVL.